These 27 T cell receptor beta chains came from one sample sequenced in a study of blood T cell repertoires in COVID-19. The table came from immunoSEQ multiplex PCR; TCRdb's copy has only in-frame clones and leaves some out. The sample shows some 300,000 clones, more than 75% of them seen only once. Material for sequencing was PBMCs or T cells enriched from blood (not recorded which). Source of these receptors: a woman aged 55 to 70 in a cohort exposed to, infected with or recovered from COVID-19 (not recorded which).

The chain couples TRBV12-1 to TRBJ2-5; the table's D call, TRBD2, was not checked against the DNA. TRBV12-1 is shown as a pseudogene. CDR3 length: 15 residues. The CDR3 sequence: CASSPPASRQETQYF. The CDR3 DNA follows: TGTGCCAGCAGCCCTCCAGCTAGCCGTCAAGAGACCCAGTACTTC.

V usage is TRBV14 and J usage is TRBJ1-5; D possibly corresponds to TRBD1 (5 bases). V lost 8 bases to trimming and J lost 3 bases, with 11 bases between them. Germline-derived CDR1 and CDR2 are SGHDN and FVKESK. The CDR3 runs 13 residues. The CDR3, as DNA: TGTGCCAGCGACAGACGGAACAATCAGCCCCAGCATTTT. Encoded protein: CASDRRNNQPQHF.

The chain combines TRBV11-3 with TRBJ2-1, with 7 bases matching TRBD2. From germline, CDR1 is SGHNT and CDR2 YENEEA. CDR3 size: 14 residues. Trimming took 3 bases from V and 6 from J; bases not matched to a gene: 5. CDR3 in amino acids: CASSFLRTSNEQFF. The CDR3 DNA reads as TGTGCCAGCAGCTTTCTTAGGACTAGCAATGAGCAGTTCTTC.

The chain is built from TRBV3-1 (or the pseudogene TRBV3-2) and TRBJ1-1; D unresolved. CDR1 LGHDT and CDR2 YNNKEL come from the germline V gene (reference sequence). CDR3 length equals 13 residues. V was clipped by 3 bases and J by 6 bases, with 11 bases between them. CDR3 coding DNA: TGTGCCAGCAGCCACGGGAGTGAACCTGAAGCTTTCTTT. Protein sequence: CASSHGSEPEAFF.

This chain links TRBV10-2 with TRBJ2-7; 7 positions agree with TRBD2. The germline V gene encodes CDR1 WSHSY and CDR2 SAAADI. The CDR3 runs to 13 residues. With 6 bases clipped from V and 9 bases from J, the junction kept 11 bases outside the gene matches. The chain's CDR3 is CASSLTTSAAQYF. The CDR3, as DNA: TGCGCCAGCAGCCTGACCACTAGCGCGGCGCAGTACTTC.

CDR3 DNA sequence: TGTGCCAGCAGTTCCTACGGGGTCGGGAGCACTGAAGCTTTCTTT. It yields the protein CASSSYGVGSTEAFF. The chain uses TRBV27 and TRBJ1-1; D is ambiguous. Germline CDR1 is MNHEY and CDR2 is SMNVEV (reference sequence). V lost 4 bases and J 4 bases, leaving 16 bases between the germline ends. The CDR3 consists of 15 residues.

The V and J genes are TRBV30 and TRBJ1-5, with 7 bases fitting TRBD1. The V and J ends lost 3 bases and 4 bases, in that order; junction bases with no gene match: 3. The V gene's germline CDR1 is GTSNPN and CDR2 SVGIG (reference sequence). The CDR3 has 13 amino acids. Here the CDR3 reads CAWRGQFNQPQHF. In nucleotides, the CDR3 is TGTGCCTGGAGGGGACAGTTTAATCAGCCCCAGCATTTT.

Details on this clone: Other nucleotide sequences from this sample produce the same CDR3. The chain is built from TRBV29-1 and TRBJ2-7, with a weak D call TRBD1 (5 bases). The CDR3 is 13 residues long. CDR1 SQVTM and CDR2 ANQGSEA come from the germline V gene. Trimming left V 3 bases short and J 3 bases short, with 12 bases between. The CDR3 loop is CSVESRQGYEQYF. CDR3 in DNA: TGCAGCGTTGAGAGCCGCCAGGGCTACGAGCAGTACTTC.

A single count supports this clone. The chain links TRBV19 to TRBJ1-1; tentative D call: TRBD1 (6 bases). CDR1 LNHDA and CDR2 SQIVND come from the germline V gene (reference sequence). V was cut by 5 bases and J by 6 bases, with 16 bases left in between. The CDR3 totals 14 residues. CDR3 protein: CASSVGQGLAEAFF. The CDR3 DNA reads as TGTGCCAGTAGTGTCGGGCAGGGGCTCGCTGAAGCTTTCTTT. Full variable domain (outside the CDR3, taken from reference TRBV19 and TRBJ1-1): DGGITQSPKYLFRKEGQNVTLSCEQNLNHDAMYWYRQDPGQGLRLIYYSQIVNDFQKGDIAEGYSVSREKKESFPLTVTSAQKNPTAFYLCASSVGQGLAEAFFGQGTRLTVV.

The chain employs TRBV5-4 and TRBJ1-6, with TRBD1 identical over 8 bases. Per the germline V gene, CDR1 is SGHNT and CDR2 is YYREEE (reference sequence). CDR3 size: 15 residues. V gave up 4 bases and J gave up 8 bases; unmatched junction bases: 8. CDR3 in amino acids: CASSGGQGGYSPLHF. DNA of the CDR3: TGTGCCAGCAGCGGAGGACAGGGCGGTTATTCACCCCTCCACTTT.

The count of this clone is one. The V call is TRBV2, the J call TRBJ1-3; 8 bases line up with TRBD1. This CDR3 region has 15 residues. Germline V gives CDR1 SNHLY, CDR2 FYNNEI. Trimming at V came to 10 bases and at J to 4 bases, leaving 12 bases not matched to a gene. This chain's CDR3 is CATRRDRSAGNTIYF. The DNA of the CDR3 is TGTGCCACCCGACGGGACAGGAGCGCGGGAAACACCATATATTTT.

CDR3 amino acids: CASSLGTAPFEQYF. CDR3 in DNA: TGTGCCAGCAGCTTAGGGACAGCCCCTTTCGAGCAGTACTTC. The chain joins TRBV9 to TRBJ2-7; 7 bases map to TRBD1. Germline V lookup: CDR1 SGDLS, CDR2 YYNGEE. The CDR3 is 14 amino acids. V shed 4 bases, J shed 6 bases, and the junction held 10 bases outside the gene matches.

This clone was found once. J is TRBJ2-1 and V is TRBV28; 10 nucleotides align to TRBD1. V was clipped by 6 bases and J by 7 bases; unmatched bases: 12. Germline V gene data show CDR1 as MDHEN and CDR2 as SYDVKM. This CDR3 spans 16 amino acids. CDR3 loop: CASSSSPGQGSNEQFF. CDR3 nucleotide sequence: TGTGCCAGCAGCTCGTCCCCGGGACAGGGGTCAAATGAGCAGTTCTTC.

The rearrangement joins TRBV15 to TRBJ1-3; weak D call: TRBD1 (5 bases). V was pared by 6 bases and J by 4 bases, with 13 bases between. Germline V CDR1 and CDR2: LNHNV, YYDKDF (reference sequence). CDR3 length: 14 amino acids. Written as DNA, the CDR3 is TGTGCCACCAGTGCGGGGGGGGACGGAAACACCATATATTTT. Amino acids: CATSAGGDGNTIYF. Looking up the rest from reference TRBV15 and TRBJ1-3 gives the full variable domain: DAMVIQNPRYQVTQFGKPVTLSCSQTLNHNVMYWYQQKSSQAPKLLFHYYDKDFNNEADTPDNFQSRRPNTSFCFLDIRSPGLGDTAMYLCATSAGGDGNTIYFGEGSWLTVV.

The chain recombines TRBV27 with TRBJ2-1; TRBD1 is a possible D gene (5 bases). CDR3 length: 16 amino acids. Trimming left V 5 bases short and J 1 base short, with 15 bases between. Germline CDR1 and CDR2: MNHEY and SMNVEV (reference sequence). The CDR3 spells CASSPGKGASYNEQFF. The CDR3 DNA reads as TGTGCCAGCAGTCCAGGTAAAGGGGCATCCTACAATGAGCAGTTCTTC.

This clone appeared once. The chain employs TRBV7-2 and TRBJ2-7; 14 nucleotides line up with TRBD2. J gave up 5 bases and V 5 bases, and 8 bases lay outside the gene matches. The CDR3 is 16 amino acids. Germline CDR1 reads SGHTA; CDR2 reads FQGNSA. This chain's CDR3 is CASSPRTSGRPNEQYF. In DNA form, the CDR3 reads TGTGCCAGCAGCCCTCGGACTAGCGGGAGGCCCAACGAGCAGTACTTC. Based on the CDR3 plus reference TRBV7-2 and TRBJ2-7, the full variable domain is GAGVSQSPSNKVTEKGKDVELRCDPISGHTALYWYRQSLGQGLEFLIYFQGNSAPDKSGLPSDRFSAERTGGSVSTLTIQRTQQEDSAVYLCASSPRTSGRPNEQYFGPGTRLTVT.

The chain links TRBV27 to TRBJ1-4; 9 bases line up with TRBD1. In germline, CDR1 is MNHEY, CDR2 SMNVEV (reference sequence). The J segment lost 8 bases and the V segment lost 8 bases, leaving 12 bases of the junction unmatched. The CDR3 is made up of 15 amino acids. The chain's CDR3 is CASGPPGQGGEKLFF. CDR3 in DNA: TGTGCCAGCGGTCCCCCGGGACAGGGTGGCGAAAAACTGTTTTTT.

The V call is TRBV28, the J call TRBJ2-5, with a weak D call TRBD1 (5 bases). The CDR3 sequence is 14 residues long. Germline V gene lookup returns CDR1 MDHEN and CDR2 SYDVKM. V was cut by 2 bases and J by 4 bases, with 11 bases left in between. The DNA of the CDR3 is TGTGCCAGCAGTTTAATGGGGCGGTCAGAGACCCAGTACTTC. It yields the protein CASSLMGRSETQYF.

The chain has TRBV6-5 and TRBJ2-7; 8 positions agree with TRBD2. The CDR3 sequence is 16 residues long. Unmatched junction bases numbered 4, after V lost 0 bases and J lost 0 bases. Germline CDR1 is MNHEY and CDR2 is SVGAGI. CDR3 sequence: CASSYSSGGRSYEQYF. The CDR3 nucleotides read TGTGCCAGCAGTTACTCTTCGGGAGGGCGCTCCTACGAGCAGTACTTC.

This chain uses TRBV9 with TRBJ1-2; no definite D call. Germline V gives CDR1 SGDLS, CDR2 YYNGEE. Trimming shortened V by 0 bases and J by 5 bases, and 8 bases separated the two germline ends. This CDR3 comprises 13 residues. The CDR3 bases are TGTGCCAGCAGCGTAGGCGGCCAATATGGCTACACCTTC. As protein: CASSVGGQYGYTF.

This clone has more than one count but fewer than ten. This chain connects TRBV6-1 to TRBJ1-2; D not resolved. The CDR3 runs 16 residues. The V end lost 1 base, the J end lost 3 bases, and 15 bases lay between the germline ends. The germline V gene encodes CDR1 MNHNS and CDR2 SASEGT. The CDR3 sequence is CASSEDLIVSDYGYTF. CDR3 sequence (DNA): TGTGCCAGCAGTGAAGACCTGATAGTCTCTGACTATGGCTACACCTTC.

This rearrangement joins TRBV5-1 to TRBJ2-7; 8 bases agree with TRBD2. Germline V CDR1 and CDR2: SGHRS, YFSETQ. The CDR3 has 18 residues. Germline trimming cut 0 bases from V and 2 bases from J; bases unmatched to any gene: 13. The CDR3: CASSLAVAGYDRAYEQYF. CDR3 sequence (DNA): TGCGCCAGCAGCTTGGCGGTAGCGGGATACGATAGGGCCTACGAGCAGTACTTC.

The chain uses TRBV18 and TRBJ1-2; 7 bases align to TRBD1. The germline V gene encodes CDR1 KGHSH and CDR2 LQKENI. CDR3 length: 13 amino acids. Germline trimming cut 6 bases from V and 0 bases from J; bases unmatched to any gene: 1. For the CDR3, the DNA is TGTGCCAGCTCTGGGACAGCTAACTATGGCTACACCTTC. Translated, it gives CASSGTANYGYTF.

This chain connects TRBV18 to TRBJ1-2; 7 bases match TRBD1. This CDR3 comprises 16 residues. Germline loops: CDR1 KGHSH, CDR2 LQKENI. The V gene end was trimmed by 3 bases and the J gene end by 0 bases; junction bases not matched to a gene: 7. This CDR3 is CASSPGDRRANYGYTF. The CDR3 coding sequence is TGTGCCAGCTCACCGGGGGACAGAAGAGCTAACTATGGCTACACCTTC.

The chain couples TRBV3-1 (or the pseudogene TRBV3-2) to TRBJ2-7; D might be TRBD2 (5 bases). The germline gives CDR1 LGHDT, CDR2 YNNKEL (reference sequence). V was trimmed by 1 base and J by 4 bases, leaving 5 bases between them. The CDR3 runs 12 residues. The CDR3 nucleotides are TGTGCCAGCAGCCAAGGGACTTACGAGCAGTACTTC. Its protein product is CASSQGTYEQYF.

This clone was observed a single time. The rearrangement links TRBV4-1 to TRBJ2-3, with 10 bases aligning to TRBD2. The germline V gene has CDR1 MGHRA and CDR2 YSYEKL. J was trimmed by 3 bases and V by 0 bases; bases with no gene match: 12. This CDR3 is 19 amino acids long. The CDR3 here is CASSQDPAGLAGGTDTQYF. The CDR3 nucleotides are TGCGCCAGCAGCCAAGATCCTGCCGGCTTAGCGGGAGGAACAGATACGCAGTATTTT.

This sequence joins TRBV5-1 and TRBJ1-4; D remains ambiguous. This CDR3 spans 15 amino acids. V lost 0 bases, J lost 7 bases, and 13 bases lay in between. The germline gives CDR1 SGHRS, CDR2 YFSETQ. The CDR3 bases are TGCGCCAGCAGCTTGGCCTCGGTGGAGGGTGAAAAACTGTTTTTT. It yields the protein CASSLASVEGEKLFF.